This TCR beta chain comes out of a study of blood T cell repertoires in COVID-19. Overall study context: The United States, Italy and Spain provided the acute and convalescent COVID-19 samples.

Generated by immunoSEQ multiplex PCR, the TCRdb table keeps only in-frame clones and is missing some. This sample carries about 160,000 clones, around 84% of them seen once, and the ten largest clones take under 7%. The clonotype comes from a woman in her forties or fifties with COVID-19, enrolled during active disease. Sequencing used peripheral blood.

CDR3 in amino acids: CAWSEGQQPGEQYF. CDR3 DNA sequence: TGTGCCTGGAGTGAGGGACAGCAACCAGGGGAGCAGTACTTC. The chain couples TRBV30 to TRBJ2-7; 7 bases are a match to TRBD1. CDR1 is GTSNPN, CDR2 SVGIG, per germline (reference sequence). The CDR3 extends over 14 amino acids. The V segment lost 1 base and the J segment 7 bases; nucleotides outside the gene matches: 10.